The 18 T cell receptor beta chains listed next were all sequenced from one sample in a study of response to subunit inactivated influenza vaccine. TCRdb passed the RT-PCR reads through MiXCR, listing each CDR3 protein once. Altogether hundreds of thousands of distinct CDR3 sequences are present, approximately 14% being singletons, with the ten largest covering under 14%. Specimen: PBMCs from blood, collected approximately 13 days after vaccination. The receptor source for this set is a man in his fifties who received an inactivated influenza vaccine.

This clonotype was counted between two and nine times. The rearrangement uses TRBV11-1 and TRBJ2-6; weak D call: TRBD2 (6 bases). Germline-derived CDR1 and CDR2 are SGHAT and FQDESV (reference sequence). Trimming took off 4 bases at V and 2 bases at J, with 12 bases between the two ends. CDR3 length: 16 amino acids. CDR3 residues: CASSSGLMPGANVLTF. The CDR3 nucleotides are TGTGCCAGCAGCTCGGGACTGATGCCTGGGGCCAACGTCCTGACTTTC.

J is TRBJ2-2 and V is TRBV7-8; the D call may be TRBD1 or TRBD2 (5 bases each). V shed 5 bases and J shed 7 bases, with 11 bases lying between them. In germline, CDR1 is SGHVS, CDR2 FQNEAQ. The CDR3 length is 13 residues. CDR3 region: CASSPGRGGELFF. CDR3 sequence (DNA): TGTGCCAGCAGCCCGGGACGCGGCGGGGAGCTGTTTTTT.

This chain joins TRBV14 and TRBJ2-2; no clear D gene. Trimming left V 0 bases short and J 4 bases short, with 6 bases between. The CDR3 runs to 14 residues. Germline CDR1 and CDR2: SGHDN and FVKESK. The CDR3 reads CASSQEIPTGELFF. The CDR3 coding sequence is TGTGCCAGCAGCCAAGAAATCCCCACCGGGGAGCTGTTTTTT.

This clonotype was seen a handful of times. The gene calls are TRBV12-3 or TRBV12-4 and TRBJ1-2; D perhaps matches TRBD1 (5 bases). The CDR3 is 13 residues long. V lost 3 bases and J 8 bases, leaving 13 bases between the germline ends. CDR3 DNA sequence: TGTGCCAGCAGTTTGTCAGGGACCTACGGCTACACCTTC. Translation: CASSLSGTYGYTF.

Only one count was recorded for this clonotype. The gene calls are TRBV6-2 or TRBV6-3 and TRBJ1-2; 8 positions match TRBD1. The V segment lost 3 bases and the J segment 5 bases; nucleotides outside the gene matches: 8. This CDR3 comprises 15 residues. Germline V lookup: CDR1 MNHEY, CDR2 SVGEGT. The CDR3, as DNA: TGTGCCAGCAGTTATCCGACAGGGGTTATTTATGGCTACACCTTC. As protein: CASSYPTGVIYGYTF.

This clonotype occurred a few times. The CDR3 here is CSAIPTAPDPQHF. CDR3 DNA: TGCAGTGCTATCCCTACAGCCCCAGATCCCCAGCATTTT. V gene TRBV20-1 combines with J gene TRBJ1-5; D is unclear. The CDR3 length is 13 residues. Germline CDR1 DFQATT, CDR2 SNEGSKA (reference sequence). The V gene lost 4 bases and the J gene lost 10 bases, with 17 bases spanning the gap.

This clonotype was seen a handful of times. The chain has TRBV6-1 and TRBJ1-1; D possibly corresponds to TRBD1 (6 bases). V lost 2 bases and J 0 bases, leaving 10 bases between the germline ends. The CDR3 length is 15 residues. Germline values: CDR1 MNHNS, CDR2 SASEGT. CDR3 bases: TGTGCCAGCAGTGAATCGGACAGCTTGAACACTGAAGCTTTCTTT. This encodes CASSESDSLNTEAFF.

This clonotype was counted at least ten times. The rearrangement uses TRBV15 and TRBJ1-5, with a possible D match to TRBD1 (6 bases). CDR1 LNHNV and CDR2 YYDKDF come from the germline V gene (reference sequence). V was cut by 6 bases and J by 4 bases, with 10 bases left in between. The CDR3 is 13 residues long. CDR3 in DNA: TGTGCCACCAGTTCCCAGGGGAATCAGCCCCAGCATTTT. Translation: CATSSQGNQPQHF.

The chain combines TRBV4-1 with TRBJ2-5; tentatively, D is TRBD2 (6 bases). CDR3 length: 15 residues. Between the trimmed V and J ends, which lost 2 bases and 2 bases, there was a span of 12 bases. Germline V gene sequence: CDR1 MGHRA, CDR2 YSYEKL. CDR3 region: CASSQTLAGQETQYF. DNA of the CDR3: TGCGCCAGCAGCCAAACACTAGCCGGTCAAGAGACCCAGTACTTC.

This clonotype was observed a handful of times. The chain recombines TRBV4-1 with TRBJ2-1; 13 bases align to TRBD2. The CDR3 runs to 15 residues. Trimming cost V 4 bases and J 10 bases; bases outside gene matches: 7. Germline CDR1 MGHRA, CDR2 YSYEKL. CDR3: CASSLGLAGAGEQFF. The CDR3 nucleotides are TGCGCCAGCAGCCTCGGACTAGCGGGGGCGGGGGAGCAGTTCTTC.

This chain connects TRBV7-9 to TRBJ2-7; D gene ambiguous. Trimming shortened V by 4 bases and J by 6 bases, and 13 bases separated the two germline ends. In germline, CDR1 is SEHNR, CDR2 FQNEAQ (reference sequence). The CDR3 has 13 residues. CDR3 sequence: CASSYRAPGEQYF. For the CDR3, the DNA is TGTGCCAGCAGCTACCGGGCTCCCGGCGAGCAGTACTTC.

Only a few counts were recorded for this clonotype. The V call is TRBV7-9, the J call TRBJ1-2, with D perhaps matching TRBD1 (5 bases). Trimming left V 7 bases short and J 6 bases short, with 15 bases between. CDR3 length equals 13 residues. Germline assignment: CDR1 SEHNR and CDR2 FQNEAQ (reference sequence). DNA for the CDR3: TGTGCCAGCATCCGGGACGGACTCCATGGCTACACCTTC. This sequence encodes CASIRDGLHGYTF.

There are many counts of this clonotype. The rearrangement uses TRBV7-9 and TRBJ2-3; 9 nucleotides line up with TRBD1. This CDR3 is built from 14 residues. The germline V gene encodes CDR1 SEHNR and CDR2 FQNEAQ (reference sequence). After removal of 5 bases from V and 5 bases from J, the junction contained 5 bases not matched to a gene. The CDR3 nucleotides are TGTGCCAGCAGCGGGGACAGGGTCGAAGATACGCAGTATTTT. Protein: CASSGDRVEDTQYF.

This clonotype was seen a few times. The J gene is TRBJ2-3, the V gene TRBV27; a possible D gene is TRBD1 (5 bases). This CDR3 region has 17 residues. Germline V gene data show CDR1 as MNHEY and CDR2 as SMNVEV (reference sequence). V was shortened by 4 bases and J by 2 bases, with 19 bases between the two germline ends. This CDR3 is CASSYDFLGPHTDTQYF. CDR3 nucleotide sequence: TGTGCCAGCAGTTATGATTTTCTGGGGCCGCACACAGATACGCAGTATTTT.

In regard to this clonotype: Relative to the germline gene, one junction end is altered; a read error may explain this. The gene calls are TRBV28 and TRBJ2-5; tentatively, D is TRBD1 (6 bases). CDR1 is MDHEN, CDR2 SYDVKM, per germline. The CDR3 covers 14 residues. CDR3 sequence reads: CASRPPHEGETPYF. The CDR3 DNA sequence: TGTGCCAGCAGACCACCACATGAGGGGGAGACCCCGTACTTC.

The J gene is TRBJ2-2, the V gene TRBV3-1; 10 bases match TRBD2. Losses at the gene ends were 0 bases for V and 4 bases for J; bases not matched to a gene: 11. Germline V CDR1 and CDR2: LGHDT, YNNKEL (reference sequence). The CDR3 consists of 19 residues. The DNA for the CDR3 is TGTGCCAGCAGCCAAGATCAAGGTGTAGCGGGAGGTCGCACCGGGGAGCTGTTTTTT. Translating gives CASSQDQGVAGGRTGELFF. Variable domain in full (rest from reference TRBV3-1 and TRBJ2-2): DTAVSQTPKYLVTQMGNDKSIKCEQNLGHDTMYWYKQDSKKFLKIMFSYNNKELIINETVPNRFSPKSPDKAHLNLHINSLELGDSAVYFCASSQDQGVAGGRTGELFFGEGSRLTVL.

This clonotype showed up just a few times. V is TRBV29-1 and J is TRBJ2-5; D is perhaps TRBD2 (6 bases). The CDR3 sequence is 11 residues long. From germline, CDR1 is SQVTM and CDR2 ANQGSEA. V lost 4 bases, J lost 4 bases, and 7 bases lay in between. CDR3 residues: CSVVAVETQYF. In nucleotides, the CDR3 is TGCAGCGTTGTAGCGGTAGAGACCCAGTACTTC.

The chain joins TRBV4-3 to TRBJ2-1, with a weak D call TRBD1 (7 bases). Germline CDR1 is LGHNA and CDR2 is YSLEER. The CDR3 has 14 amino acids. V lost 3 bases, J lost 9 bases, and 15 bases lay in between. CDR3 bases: TGCGCCAGCAGCCATACGTCAGGGGGAGGTGAGCAGTTCTTC. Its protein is CASSHTSGGGEQFF.